This T cell receptor beta chain was identified in a study of blood T cell repertoires in COVID-19. Study-level information: Acute and convalescent COVID-19 samples came from the United States, Italy and Spain. In each case, the material was cDNA or gDNA derived from T cells, B-cell-depleted T cells, or PBMCs.

Per the original data handling: Nucleated cell number was recorded as an estimate derived from reference gene primer amplification. Clones were read by immunoSEQ multiplex PCR, and TCRdb kept only the in-frame ones, dropping some. That table gives V, J and clone size, and the DNA gave D and trimming. There are around 140,000 clones in the sample; approximately 88% occur only once, and about 1.7% lies in the top ten. This CDR3 contains 13 residues. The specimen sequenced was peripheral blood. This chain uses TRBV21-1 with TRBJ1-1; the table's D call, TRBD1, was not checked against the DNA. TRBV21-1 is listed as a pseudogene. This TCR was recovered from a woman in her forties or fifties with acute or convalescent COVID-19. The CDR3 DNA reads TGTGCCAGCAGCAAAATTAGGGGAACTGAAGCTTTCTTT. Translating it yields CASSKIRGTEAFF.